The rows below give T cell receptor beta chains drawn from one sample of a study of blood T cell repertoires in COVID-19. Clones were sequenced by immunoSEQ multiplex PCR, and TCRdb holds only the in-frame ones, with some missing. The sample consists of fewer than 65,000 clones, approximately 82% of them appearing once. The sequencing input was peripheral blood. The receptor source for this set is a human donor in a cohort sampled during active COVID-19. CDR3s include the opening cysteine and the closing phenylalanine or tryptophan. D genes are given only for firm matches. Clone sizes are given selectively: once, few, many, or a class where the clone is expanded.

D gene: TRBD1; J gene: TRBJ1-2; clone size: NA; V gene: TRBV7-9; CDR3 DNA: TGTGCTACCCGTCCGTTGGGACAGGGGGCGCGGTCTAACTATGGCTACACCTTC; CDR3 protein: CATRPLGQGARSNYGYTF
D gene: TRBD1; J gene: TRBJ2-5; clone size: NA; V gene: TRBV18; CDR3 DNA: TGTGCCAGCTCACCACGGACAGGGTTAGAGACCCAGTACTTC; CDR3 protein: CASSPRTGLETQYF
D gene: TRBD1; J gene: TRBJ1-6; clone size: once; V gene: TRBV7-2; CDR3 DNA: TGTGCCAGCAGCTTAACAGGACAGGGGGTAAAGTCACCCCTCCACTTT; CDR3 protein: CASSLTGQGVKSPLHF
D gene: NA; J gene: TRBJ2-1; clone size: NA; V gene: TRBV18; CDR3 DNA: TGTGCCAGCTCACCCTTATCAGGGAACTCCTACAATGAGCAGTTCTTC; CDR3 protein: CASSPLSGNSYNEQFF
D gene: NA; J gene: TRBJ1-1; clone size: NA; V gene: TRBV3-1/TRBV3-2; CDR3 DNA: TGTGCCAGCAGCCCCCTAGGTCGGCCCTCGATGAACACTGAAGCTTTCTTT; CDR3 protein: CASSPLGRPSMNTEAFF
D gene: NA; J gene: TRBJ1-2; clone size: NA; V gene: TRBV19; CDR3 DNA: TGTGCCAGTAGTACCCCACAGAGATATGGCTACACCTTC; CDR3 protein: CASSTPQRYGYTF
D gene: TRBD1; J gene: TRBJ2-1; clone size: NA; V gene: TRBV5-5; CDR3 DNA: TGTGCCAGCAGCTTGGGACAGGGAAAAGCGAATGAGCAGTTCTTC; CDR3 protein: CASSLGQGKANEQFF
D gene: TRBD1; J gene: TRBJ1-5; clone size: NA; V gene: TRBV6-6; CDR3 DNA: TGTGCCAGCAGTTCTGTCAGGGGGCGGCAGCCCCAGCATTTT; CDR3 protein: CASSSVRGRQPQHF
D gene: NA; J gene: TRBJ2-3; clone size: NA; V gene: TRBV6-4; CDR3 DNA: TGTGCCAGCAGCAGGGATGGTCGCACAGATACGCAGTATTTT; CDR3 protein: CASSRDGRTDTQYF
D gene: NA; J gene: TRBJ2-1; clone size: NA; V gene: TRBV9; CDR3 DNA: TGTGCCAGCAGCCCCCGACAGGGAGGATACAATGAGCAGTTCTTC; CDR3 protein: CASSPRQGGYNEQFF
D gene: NA; J gene: TRBJ2-4; clone size: NA; V gene: TRBV4-2; CDR3 DNA: TGTGCCAGCAGCCAAGAAAACCGGAGAATTCAGTACTTC; CDR3 protein: CASSQENRRIQYF
D gene: TRBD2; J gene: TRBJ2-1; clone size: NA; V gene: TRBV3-1/TRBV3-2; CDR3 DNA: TGTGCCAGCAGCCAAGGGCGGACTAGCGGGGGGAATGAGCAGTTCTTC; CDR3 protein: CASSQGRTSGGNEQFF
D gene: NA; J gene: TRBJ1-1; clone size: NA; V gene: TRBV3-1/TRBV3-2; CDR3 DNA: TGTGCCAGCAGCCAAGGCAACTTTTACACTGAAGCTTTCTTT; CDR3 protein: CASSQGNFYTEAFF
D gene: NA; J gene: TRBJ2-3; clone size: NA; V gene: TRBV7-2; CDR3 DNA: TGTGCCAGCAGCTCCCTGTCGCCGGGGTTCGGGAATACGCAGTATTTT; CDR3 protein: CASSSLSPGFGNTQYF
D gene: NA; J gene: TRBJ2-7; clone size: NA; V gene: TRBV12-1; CDR3 DNA: TGTGCCAGCAGCCTCCGGGGAGAGACCTACGAGCAGTACTTC; CDR3 protein: CASSLRGETYEQYF
D gene: NA; J gene: TRBJ2-5; clone size: NA; V gene: TRBV6-6; CDR3 DNA: TGTGCCAGCAGTTTCGGACAGCCGACCCAGTACTTC; CDR3 protein: CASSFGQPTQYF
D gene: TRBD1; J gene: TRBJ1-5; clone size: NA; V gene: TRBV7-2; CDR3 DNA: TGTGCCAGCAGCCGGGGACAGGGAGGCAATCAGCCCCAGCATTTT; CDR3 protein: CASSRGQGGNQPQHF
D gene: NA; J gene: TRBJ1-3; clone size: NA; V gene: TRBV7-9; CDR3 DNA: TGTGCCAGCAGCGCCCAGGGGTCCTCTGGAAACACCATATATTTT; CDR3 protein: CASSAQGSSGNTIYF
D gene: NA; J gene: TRBJ1-5; clone size: once; V gene: TRBV6-4; CDR3 DNA: TGTGCCAGCAGTCCTCAGGGAAATCAGCCCCAGCATTTT; CDR3 protein: CASSPQGNQPQHF
D gene: NA; J gene: TRBJ1-2; clone size: NA; V gene: TRBV5-1; CDR3 DNA: TGCGCCAGCAGCTTGGGGGGCAGCTTTAACTATGGCTACACCTTC; CDR3 protein: CASSLGGSFNYGYTF
D gene: NA; J gene: TRBJ1-2; clone size: NA; V gene: TRBV28; CDR3 DNA: TGTGCCAGCAGTTCCCCTGCCGGGGGAGCTAACTATGGCTACACCTTC; CDR3 protein: CASSSPAGGANYGYTF
D gene: NA; J gene: TRBJ2-7; clone size: few; V gene: TRBV6-2/TRBV6-3; CDR3 DNA: TGTGCCAGCAGTTGGGGGAGGGAGCAGTACTTC; CDR3 protein: CASSWGREQYF
D gene: TRBD1; J gene: TRBJ1-2; clone size: NA; V gene: TRBV7-2; CDR3 DNA: TGTGCCAGCAGCTTAGGACAGGGAACCTTCCTTTTTGGCTACACCTTC; CDR3 protein: CASSLGQGTFLFGYTF
D gene: TRBD2; J gene: TRBJ2-3; clone size: NA; V gene: TRBV11-2; CDR3 DNA: TGTGCCAGCAGCATTAGACTAGCGGGGGGCTATACGCAGTATTTT; CDR3 protein: CASSIRLAGGYTQYF
D gene: NA; J gene: TRBJ1-1; clone size: NA; V gene: TRBV18; CDR3 DNA: TGTGCCAGCTCCCGGGAGGGCCCGAACACTGAAGCTTTCTTT; CDR3 protein: CASSREGPNTEAFF
D gene: NA; J gene: TRBJ1-1; clone size: NA; V gene: TRBV5-4; CDR3 DNA: TGTGCCAGCAGCTTTCACGGAGGTACTGAAGCTTTCTTT; CDR3 protein: CASSFHGGTEAFF
D gene: NA; J gene: TRBJ1-1; clone size: NA; V gene: TRBV28; CDR3 DNA: TGTGCCAGCAGTTTAATTGCAGGGGAGAGTACTGAAGCTTTCTTT; CDR3 protein: CASSLIAGESTEAFF
D gene: TRBD1; J gene: TRBJ2-7; clone size: NA; V gene: TRBV28; CDR3 DNA: TGTGCCAGCAGTTTAGTGGGGACAGGGAAGTACGAGCAGTACTTC; CDR3 protein: CASSLVGTGKYEQYF
D gene: NA; J gene: TRBJ1-1; clone size: NA; V gene: TRBV3-1/TRBV3-2; CDR3 DNA: TGTGCCAGCAGCCAAAGGGGGACAGAAGCTTTCTTT; CDR3 protein: CASSQRGTEAFF
D gene: NA; J gene: TRBJ2-1; clone size: NA; V gene: TRBV27; CDR3 DNA: TGTGCCAGCAGCCCCGCCGGGACAAGCGAGCAGTTCTTC; CDR3 protein: CASSPAGTSEQFF
D gene: TRBD1; J gene: TRBJ2-1; clone size: NA; V gene: TRBV4-3; CDR3 DNA: TGCGCCAGCAGCCATAACGACAGGGACTACAATGAGCAGTTCTTC; CDR3 protein: CASSHNDRDYNEQFF